This T cell receptor (beta chain) was captured in a study of blood T cell repertoires in COVID-19. The overall study: COVID-19 samples collected from the United States, Italy and Spain covered acute and convalescent phases.

This clone was observed a single time. Looked up from germline, CDR1 is MNHNS and CDR2 is SASEGT. The CDR3 length is 15 residues. With V trimmed by 1 base and J by 4 bases, 4 bases remained unmatched. Those enrolled, adults aged 18 to 89 years, came from about 24 US areas. Participant-reported clinical history was the basis for cohort assignment. Some clones are missing from TCRdb's copy, which holds only in-frame ones; the method was immunoSEQ multiplex PCR. The sample shows 250,000 or so clones, 85% to 90% of them seen only once. The chain combines TRBV6-1 with TRBJ2-5; TRBD2 aligns across 9 bases. The sequence derives from a man over 45 who had been exposed to COVID-19. Sequenced sample: PBMCs or T cells enriched from blood (not recorded which). The CDR3 nucleotides are TGTGCCAGCAGTGAAGGGCTAGCGGGGCCAGAGACCCAGTACTTC. Translation: CASSEGLAGPETQYF.